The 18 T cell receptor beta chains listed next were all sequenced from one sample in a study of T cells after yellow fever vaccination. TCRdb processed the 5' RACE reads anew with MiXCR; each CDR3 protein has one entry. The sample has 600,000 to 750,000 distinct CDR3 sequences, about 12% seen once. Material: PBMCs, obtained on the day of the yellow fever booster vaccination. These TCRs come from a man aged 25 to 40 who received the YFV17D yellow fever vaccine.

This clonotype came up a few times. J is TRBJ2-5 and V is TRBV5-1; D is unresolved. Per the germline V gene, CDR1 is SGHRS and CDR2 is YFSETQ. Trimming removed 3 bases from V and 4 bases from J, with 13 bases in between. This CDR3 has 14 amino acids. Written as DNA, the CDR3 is TGCGCCAGCAGCTCCCGTTCGTACACAGAGACCCAGTACTTC. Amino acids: CASSSRSYTETQYF.

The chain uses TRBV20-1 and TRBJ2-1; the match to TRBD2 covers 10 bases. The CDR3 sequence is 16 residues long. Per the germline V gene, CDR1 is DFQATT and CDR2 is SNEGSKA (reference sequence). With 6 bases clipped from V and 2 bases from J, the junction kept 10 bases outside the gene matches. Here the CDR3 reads CSAPAGGPNPYNEQFF. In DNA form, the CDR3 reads TGCAGTGCCCCAGCGGGAGGGCCTAACCCCTACAATGAGCAGTTCTTC.

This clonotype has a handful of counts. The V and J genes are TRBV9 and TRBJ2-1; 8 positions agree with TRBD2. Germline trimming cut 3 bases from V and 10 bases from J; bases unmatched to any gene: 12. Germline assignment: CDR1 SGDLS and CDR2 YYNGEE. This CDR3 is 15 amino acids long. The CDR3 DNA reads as TGTGCCAGCAGCGCTCGGGCCAGCGGGAGCTGGGAGCAGTTCTTC. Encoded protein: CASSARASGSWEQFF.

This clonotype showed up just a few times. CDR3 region: CASSISTGGAGTDTQYF. Here the CDR3 DNA reads TGTGCCAGTAGTATATCCACAGGGGGCGCGGGCACAGATACGCAGTATTTT. This rearrangement joins TRBV19 to TRBJ2-3; the match to TRBD1 covers 9 bases. The CDR3 length is 17 residues. Germline V gene sequence: CDR1 LNHDA, CDR2 SQIVND (reference sequence). The junction had 7 bases not matched to a gene; V was cut back by 2 bases and J by 1 base.

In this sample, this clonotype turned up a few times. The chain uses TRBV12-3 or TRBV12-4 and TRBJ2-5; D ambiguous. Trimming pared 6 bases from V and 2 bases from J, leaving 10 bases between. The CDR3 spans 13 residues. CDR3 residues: CASRRVGQETQYF. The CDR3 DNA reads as TGTGCCAGCAGAAGGGTGGGACAAGAGACCCAGTACTTC.

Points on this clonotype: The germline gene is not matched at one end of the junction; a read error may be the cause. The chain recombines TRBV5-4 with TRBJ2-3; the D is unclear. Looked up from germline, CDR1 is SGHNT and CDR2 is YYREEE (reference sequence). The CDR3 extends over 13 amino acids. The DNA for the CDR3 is TGTGCCAGCAGCTTGGGGGTTTCGGATACGCCGTATTTT. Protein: CASSLGVSDTPYF. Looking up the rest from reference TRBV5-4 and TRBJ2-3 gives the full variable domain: ETGVTQSPTHLIKTRGQQVTLRCSSQSGHNTVSWYQQALGQGPQFIFQYYREEENGRGNFPPRFSGLQFPNYSSELNVNALELDDSALYLCASSLGVSDTPYFGPGTRLTVL.

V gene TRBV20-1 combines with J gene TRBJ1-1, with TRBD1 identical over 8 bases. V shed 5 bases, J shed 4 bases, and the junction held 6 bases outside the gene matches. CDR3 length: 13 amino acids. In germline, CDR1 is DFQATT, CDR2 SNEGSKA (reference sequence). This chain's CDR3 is CSAPRTGTTEAFF. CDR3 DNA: TGCAGTGCTCCAAGGACAGGGACCACTGAAGCTTTCTTT.

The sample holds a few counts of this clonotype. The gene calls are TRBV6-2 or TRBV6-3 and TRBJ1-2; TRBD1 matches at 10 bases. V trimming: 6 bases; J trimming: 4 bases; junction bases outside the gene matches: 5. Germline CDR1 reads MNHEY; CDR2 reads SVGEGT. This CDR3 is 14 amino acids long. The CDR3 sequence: CASRMTGGTYGYTF. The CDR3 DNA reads TGTGCCAGCAGGATGACAGGGGGCACCTATGGCTACACCTTC.

The CDR3 loop reads CASSREPWLAERYEQYF. The CDR3 DNA sequence: TGTGCCAGCAGTCGAGAGCCGTGGCTAGCGGAGAGATACGAGCAGTACTTC. The chain joins TRBV7-2 to TRBJ2-7; 7 bases line up with TRBD2. The germline V gene has CDR1 SGHTA and CDR2 FQGNSA. Trimming took 6 bases from V and 4 from J; bases not matched to a gene: 18. The CDR3 is 17 residues long.

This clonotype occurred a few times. The CDR3 here is CSARKLTQNTGELFF. Here the CDR3 DNA reads TGCAGTGCTAGAAAGCTAACCCAGAACACCGGGGAGCTGTTTTTT. The chain links TRBV20-1 to TRBJ2-2; D ambiguous. The CDR3 totals 15 residues. The germline V and J ends were trimmed by 2 bases and 1 base, with 11 bases remaining between them. Per germline, CDR1 DFQATT and CDR2 SNEGSKA (reference sequence).

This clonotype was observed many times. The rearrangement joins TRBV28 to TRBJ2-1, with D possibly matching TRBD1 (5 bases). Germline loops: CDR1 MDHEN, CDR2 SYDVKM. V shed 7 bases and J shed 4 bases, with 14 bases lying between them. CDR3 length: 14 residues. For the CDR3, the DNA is TGTGCCAGCATCTCCGGGCAGGGTTACAATGAGCAGTTCTTC. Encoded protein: CASISGQGYNEQFF.

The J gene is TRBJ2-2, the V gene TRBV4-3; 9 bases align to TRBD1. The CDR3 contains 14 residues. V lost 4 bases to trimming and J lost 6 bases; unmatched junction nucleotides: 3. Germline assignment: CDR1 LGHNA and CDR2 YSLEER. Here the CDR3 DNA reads TGCGCCAGCAGCCTCCGACAGGGGGCCGGGGAGCTGTTTTTT. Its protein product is CASSLRQGAGELFF.

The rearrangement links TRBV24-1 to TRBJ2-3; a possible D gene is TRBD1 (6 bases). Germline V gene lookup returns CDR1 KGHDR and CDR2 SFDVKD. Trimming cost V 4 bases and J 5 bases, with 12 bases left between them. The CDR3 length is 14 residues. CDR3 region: CATSDPRDKDTQYF. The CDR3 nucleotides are TGTGCCACCAGTGACCCCCGGGACAAAGATACGCAGTATTTT.

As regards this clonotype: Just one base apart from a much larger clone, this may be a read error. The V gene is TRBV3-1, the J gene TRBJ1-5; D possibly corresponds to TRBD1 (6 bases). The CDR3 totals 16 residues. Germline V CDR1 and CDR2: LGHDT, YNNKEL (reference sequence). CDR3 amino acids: CACSQGDMARNQPQHF. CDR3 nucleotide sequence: TGTGCCTGCAGCCAAGGGGACATGGCTCGCAATCAGCCCCAGCATTTT.

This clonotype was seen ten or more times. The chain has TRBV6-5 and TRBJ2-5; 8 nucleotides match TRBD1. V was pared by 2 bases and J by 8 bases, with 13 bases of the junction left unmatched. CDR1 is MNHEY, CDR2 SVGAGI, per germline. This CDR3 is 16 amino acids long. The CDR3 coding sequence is TGTGCCAGCAGTTACGCCGGACAGGGCCGCAAGAGAACCCAGTACTTC. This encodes CASSYAGQGRKRTQYF.

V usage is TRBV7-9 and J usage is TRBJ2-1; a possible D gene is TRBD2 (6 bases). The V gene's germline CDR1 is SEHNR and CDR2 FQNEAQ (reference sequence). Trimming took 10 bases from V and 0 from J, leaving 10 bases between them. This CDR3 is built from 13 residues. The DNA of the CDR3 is TGTGCCAACGGGGGTAGCTCCTACAATGAGCAGTTCTTC. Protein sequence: CANGGSSYNEQFF. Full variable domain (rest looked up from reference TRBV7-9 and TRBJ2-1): DTGVSQNPRHKITKRGQNVTFRCDPISEHNRLYWYRQTLGQGPEFLTYFQNEAQLEKSRLLSDRFSAERPKGSFSTLEIQRTEQGDSAMYLCANGGSSYNEQFFGPGTRLTVL.

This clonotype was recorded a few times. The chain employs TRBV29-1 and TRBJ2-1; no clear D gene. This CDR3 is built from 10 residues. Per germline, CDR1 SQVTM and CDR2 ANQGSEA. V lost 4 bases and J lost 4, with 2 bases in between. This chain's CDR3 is CSVVYNEQFF. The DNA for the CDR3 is TGCAGCGTTGTATACAATGAGCAGTTCTTC.

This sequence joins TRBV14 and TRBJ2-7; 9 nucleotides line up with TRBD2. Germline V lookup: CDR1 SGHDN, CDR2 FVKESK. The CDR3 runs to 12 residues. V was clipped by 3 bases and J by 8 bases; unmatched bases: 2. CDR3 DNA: TGTGCCAGCAGCCAGCTAGCGGGAAAGCAGTACTTC. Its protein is CASSQLAGKQYF.